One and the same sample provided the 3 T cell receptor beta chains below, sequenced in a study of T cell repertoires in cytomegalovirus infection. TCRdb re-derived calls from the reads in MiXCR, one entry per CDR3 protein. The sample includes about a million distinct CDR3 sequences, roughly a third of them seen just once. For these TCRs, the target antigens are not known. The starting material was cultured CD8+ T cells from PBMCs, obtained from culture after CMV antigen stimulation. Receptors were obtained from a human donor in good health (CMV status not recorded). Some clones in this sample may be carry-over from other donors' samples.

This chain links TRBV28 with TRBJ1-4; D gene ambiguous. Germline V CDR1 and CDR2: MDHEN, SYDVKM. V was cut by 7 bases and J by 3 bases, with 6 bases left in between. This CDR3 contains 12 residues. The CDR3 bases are TGTGCCAGCAAAGGCTCTAATGAAAAACTGTTTTTT. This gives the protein CASKGSNEKLFF.

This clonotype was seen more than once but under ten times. DNA for the CDR3: TGTGCCAGCAGTTTATTCGTTGATCCCCGGACCTCTTCCTGGGGAGATACGCAGTATTTT. Translated, it gives CASSLFVDPRTSSWGDTQYF. The rearrangement links TRBV27 to TRBJ2-3; no reliable D call. Germline lookup yields CDR1 MNHEY and CDR2 SMNVEV (reference sequence). The CDR3 contains 20 residues. Trimming took 1 base from V and 5 from J, leaving 28 bases between them.

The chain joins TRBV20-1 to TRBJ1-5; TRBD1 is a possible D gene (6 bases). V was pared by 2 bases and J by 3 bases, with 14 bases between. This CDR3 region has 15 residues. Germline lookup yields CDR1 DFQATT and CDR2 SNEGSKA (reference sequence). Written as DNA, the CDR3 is TGCAGTGCTAGACCTATTCCAGGGGCCAATCAGCCCCAGCATTTT. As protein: CSARPIPGANQPQHF.